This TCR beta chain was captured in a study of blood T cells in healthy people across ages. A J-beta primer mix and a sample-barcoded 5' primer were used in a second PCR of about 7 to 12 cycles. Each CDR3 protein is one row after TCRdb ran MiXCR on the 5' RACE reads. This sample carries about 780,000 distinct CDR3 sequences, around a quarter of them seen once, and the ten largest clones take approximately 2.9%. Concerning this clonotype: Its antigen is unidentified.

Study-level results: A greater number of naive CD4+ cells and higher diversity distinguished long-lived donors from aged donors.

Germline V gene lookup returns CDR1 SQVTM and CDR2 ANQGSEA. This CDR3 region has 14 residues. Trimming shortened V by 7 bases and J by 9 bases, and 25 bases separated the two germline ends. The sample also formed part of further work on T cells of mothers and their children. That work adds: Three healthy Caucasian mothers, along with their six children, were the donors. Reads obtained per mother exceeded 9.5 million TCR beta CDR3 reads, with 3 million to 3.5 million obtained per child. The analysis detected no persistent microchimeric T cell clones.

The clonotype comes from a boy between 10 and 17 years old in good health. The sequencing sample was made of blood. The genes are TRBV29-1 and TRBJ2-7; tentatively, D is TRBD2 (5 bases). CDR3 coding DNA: TGCAGCGCCGAGGGTCCTAACACAAGGAACGGGCAGTACTTC. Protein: CSAEGPNTRNGQYF.